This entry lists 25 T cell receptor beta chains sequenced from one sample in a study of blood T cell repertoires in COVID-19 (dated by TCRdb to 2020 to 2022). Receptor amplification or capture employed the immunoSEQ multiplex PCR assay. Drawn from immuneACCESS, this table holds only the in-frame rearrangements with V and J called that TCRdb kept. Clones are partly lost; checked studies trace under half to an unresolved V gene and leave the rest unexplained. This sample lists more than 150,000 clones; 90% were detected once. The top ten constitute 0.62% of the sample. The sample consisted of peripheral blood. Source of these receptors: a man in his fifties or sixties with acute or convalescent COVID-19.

CDR3 in DNA: TGTGCCAGCAGCTCCTTTTGGGGGCCTAGCGGAGGGACGGATACGCAGTATTTT. Translated, it gives CASSSFWGPSGGTDTQYF. The V and J genes are TRBV11-2 and TRBJ2-3; maybe TRBD2 (7 bases). In germline, CDR1 is SGHAT, CDR2 FQNNGV. Trimming pared 4 bases from V and 6 bases from J, leaving 26 bases between. This CDR3 contains 18 residues. The whole variable domain, filled in from reference TRBV11-2 and TRBJ2-3, reads EAGVAQSPRYKIIEKRQSVAFWCNPISGHATLYWYQQILGQGPKLLIQFQNNGVVDDSQLPKDRFSAERLKGVDSTLKIQPAKLEDSAVYLCASSSFWGPSGGTDTQYFGPGTRLTVL.

DNA of the CDR3: TGTGCCATCAGTGAGTCGAGGGGCGGGGGGCCCATAAACTATGGCTACACCTTC. Residues: CAISESRGGGPINYGYTF. V gene TRBV10-3 combines with J gene TRBJ1-2, with D maybe TRBD1 (6 bases). Trimming took 0 bases from V and 2 from J, leaving 19 bases between them. Germline values: CDR1 ENHRY, CDR2 SYGVKD. The CDR3 is 18 amino acids.

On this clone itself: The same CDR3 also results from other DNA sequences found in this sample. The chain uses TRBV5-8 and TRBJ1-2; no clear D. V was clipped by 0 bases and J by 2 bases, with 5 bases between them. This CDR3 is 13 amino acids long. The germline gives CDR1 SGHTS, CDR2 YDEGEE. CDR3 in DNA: TGTGCCAGCAGCTTGGTTCAGAACTATGGCTACACCTTC. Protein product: CASSLVQNYGYTF. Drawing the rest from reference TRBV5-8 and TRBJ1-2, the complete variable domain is EAGVTQSPTHLIKTRGQQATLRCSPISGHTSVYWYQQALGLGLQFLLWYDEGEERNRGNFPPRFSGRQFPNYSSELNVNALELEDSALYLCASSLVQNYGYTFGSGTRLTVV.

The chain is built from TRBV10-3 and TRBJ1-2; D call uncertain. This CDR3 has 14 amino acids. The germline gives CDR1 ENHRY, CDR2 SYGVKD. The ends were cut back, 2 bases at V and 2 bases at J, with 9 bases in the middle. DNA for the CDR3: TGTGCCATCAGTGAGAATCCGGGAAACTATGGCTACACCTTC. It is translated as CAISENPGNYGYTF.

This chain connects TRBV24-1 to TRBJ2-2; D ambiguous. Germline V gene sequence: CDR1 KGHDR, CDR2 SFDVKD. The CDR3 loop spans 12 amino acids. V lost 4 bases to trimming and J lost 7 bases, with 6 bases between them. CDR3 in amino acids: CATSDAGGELFF. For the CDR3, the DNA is TGTGCCACCAGTGACGCCGGCGGGGAGCTGTTTTTT.

The chain's CDR3 is CASSPQVNTEAFF. Here the CDR3 DNA reads TGTGCCAGCTCACCTCAGGTAAACACTGAAGCTTTCTTT. The chain is built from TRBV18 and TRBJ1-1; D call uncertain. The ends were cut back, 3 bases at V and 2 bases at J, with 7 bases in the middle. This CDR3 has 13 residues. Looked up from germline, CDR1 is KGHSH and CDR2 is LQKENI.

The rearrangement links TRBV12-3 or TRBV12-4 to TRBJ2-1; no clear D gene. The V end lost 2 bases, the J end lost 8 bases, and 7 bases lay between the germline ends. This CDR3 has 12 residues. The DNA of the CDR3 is TGTGCCAGCAGTTTAACCGCGGATGAGCAGTTCTTC. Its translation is CASSLTADEQFF.

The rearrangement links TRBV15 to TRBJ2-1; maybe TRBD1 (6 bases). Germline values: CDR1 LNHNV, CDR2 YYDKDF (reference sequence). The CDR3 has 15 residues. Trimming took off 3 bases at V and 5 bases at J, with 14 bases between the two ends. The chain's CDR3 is CATSSYRALNNEQFF. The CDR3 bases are TGTGCCACCAGCAGCTACAGGGCCCTGAACAATGAGCAGTTCTTC.

The CDR3 region has the DNA TGTGCCAGCAGTGAAGTTTTGGGCCGAAATTCACCCCTCCACTTT. It translates to CASSEVLGRNSPLHF. This chain joins TRBV2 and TRBJ1-6; D not resolved. V lost 1 base and J 7 bases, leaving 11 bases between the germline ends. CDR3 length: 15 residues. Germline CDR1 reads SNHLY; CDR2 reads FYNNEI.

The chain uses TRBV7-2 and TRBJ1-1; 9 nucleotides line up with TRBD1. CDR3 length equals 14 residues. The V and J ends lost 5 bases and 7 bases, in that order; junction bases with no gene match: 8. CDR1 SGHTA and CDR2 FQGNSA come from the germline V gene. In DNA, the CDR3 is TGTGCCAGCAGCATTGGACAGGGGCGGGTTGAAGCTTTCTTT. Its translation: CASSIGQGRVEAFF.

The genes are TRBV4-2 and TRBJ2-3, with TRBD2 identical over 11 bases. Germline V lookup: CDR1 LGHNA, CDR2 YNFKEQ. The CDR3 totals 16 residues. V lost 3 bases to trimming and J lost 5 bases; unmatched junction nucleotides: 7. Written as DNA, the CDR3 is TGTGCCAGCAGCCAGGGTAGCGGGAGGGCGGGAGATACGCAGTATTTT. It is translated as CASSQGSGRAGDTQYF.

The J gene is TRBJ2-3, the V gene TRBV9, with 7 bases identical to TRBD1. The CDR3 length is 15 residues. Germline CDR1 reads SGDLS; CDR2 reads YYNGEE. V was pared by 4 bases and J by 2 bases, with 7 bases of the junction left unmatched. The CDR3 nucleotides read TGTGCCAGCAGCCCCCGACAGGGATTCACAGATACGCAGTATTTT. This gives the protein CASSPRQGFTDTQYF.

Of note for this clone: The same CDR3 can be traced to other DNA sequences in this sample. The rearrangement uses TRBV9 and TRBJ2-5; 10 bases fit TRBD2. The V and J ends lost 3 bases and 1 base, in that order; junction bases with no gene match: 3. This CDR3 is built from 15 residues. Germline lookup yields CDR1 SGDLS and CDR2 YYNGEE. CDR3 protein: CASSGSGRPQETQYF. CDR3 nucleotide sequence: TGTGCCAGCAGCGGTAGCGGGAGGCCCCAAGAGACCCAGTACTTC.

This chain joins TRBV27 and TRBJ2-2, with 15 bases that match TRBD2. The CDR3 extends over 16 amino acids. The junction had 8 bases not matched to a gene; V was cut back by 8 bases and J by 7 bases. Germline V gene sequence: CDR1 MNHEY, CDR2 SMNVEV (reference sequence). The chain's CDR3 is CASRTSGRALGGELFF. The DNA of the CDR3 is TGTGCCAGCCGGACTAGCGGGAGGGCCTTGGGCGGGGAGCTGTTTTTT.

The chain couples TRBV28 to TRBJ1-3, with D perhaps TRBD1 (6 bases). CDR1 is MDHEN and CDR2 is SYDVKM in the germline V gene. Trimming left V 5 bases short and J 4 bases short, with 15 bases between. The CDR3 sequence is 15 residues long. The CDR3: CASSPWGQGGNTIYF. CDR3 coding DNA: TGTGCCAGCAGTCCCTGGGGGCAGGGAGGAAACACCATATATTTT.

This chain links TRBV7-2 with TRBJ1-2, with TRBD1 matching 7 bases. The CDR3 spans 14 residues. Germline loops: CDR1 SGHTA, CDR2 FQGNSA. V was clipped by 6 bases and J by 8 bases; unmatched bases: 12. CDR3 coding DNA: TGTGCCAGCAGTTACGGACAGGTCCTGCAAGGCTACACCTTC. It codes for CASSYGQVLQGYTF.

The CDR3 DNA is TGTGCCAGCAGTCCATGGAGCCTCGATGGGACCGGGGAGCTGTTTTTT. It yields the protein CASSPWSLDGTGELFF. The chain joins TRBV11-3 to TRBJ2-2; no clear D gene. The V gene's germline CDR1 is SGHNT and CDR2 YENEEA. This CDR3 has 16 residues. Trimming stripped 6 bases from V and 5 bases from J, with 19 bases between. Full variable domain (outside the CDR3, taken from reference TRBV11-3 and TRBJ2-2): EAGVVQSPRYKIIEKKQPVAFWCNPISGHNTLYWYLQNLGQGPELLIRYENEEAVDDSQLPKDRFSAERLKGVDSTLKIQPAELGDSAVYLCASSPWSLDGTGELFFGEGSRLTVL.

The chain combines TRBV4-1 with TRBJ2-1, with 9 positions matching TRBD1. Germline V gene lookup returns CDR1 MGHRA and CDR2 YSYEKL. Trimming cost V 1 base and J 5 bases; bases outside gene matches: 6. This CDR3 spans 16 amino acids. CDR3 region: CASSQVWTGEDNEQFF. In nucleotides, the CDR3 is TGCGCCAGCAGCCAAGTGTGGACAGGGGAGGACAATGAGCAGTTCTTC.

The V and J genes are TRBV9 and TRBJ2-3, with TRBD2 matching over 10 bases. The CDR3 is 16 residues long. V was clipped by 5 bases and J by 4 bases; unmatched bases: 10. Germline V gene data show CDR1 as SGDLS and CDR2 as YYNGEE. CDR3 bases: TGTGCCAGCAGATTGCCCGGGACTAGCGAATCAGATACGCAGTATTTT. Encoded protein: CASRLPGTSESDTQYF.

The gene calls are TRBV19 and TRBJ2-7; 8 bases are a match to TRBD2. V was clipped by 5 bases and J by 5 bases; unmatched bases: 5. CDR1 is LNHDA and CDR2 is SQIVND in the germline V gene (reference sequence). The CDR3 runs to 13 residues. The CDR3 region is CASSPGLVDEQYF. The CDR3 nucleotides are TGTGCCAGTAGTCCGGGACTAGTCGACGAGCAGTACTTC.

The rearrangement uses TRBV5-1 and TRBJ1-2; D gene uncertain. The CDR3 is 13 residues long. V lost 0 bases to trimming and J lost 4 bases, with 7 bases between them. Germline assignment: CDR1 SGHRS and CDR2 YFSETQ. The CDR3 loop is CASSLARSYGYTF. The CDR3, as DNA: TGCGCCAGCAGCTTGGCCCGGTCCTATGGCTACACCTTC.

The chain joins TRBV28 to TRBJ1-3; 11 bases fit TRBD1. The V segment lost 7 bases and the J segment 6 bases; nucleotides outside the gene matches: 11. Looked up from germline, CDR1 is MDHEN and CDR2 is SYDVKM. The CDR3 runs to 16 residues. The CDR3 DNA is TGTGCCAGCAATGATGGACAGGGGGCGCGAGAAAACACCATATATTTT. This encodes CASNDGQGARENTIYF. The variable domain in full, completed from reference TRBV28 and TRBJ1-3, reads DVKVTQSSRYLVKRTGEKVFLECVQDMDHENMFWYRQDPGLGLRLIYFSYDVKMKEKGDIPEGYSVSREKKERFSLILESASTNQTSMYLCASNDGQGARENTIYFGEGSWLTVV.

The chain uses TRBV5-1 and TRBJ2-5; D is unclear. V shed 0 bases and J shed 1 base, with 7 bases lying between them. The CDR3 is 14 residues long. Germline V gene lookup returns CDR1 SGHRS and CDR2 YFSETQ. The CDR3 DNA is TGCGCCAGCAGCTTGGGGCCTAGCCAAGAGACCCAGTACTTC. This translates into CASSLGPSQETQYF.

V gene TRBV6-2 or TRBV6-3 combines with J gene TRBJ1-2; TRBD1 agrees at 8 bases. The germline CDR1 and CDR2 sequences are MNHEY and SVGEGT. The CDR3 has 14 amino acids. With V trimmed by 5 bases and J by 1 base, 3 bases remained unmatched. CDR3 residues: CASSRDRNNYGYTF. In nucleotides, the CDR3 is TGTGCCAGCAGTCGGGACAGGAATAACTATGGCTACACCTTC.

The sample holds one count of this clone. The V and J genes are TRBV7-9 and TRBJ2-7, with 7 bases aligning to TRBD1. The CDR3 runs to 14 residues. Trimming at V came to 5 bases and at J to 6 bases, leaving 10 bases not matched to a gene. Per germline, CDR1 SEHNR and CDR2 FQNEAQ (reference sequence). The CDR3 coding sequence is TGTGCCAGCAGCCCCGACAGGGTTATTGGCGAGCAGTACTTC. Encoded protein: CASSPDRVIGEQYF.